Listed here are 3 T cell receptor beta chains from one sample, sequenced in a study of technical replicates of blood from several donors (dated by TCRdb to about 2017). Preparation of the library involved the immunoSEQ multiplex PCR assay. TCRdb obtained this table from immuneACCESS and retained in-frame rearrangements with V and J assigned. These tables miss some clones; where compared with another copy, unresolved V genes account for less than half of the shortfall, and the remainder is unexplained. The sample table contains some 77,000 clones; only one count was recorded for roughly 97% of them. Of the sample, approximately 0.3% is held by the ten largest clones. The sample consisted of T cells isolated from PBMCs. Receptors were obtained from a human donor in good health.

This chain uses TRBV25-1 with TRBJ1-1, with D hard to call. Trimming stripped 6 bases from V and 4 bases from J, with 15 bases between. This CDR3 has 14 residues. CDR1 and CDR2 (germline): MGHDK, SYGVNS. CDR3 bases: TGTGCCAGCAGAGTCACGGGAGTTCCCACTGAAGCTTTCTTT. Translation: CASRVTGVPTEAFF.

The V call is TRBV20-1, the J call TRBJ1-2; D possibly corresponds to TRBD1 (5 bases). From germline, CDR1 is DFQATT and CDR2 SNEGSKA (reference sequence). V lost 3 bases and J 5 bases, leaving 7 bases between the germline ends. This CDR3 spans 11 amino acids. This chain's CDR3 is CSARTAYGYTF. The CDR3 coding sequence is TGCAGTGCTAGGACAGCTTATGGCTACACCTTC.

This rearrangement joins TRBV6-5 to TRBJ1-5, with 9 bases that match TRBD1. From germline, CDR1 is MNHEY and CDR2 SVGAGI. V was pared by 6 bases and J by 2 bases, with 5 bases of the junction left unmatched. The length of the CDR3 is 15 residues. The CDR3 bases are TGTGCCAGCAGGACAACAGGGGGCGGCAATCAGCCCCAGCATTTT. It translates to CASRTTGGGNQPQHF.